These T cell receptor beta chains were read from a single sample in a study of control samples from healthy donors and cancer patients. Sequencing used immunoSEQ multiplex PCR; TCRdb keeps in-frame clones, though not all of them. In the table there are fewer than 120,000 clones, more than 75% of which are singletons. Sample: PBMCs. These TCRs come from a woman aged 55-70 years with lung cancer. The CDR3 runs from the conserved cysteine through the conserved F or W. The order of the fields is clone size, J gene, CDR3 length, D gene, V gene, CDR3 protein, CDR3 DNA. D genes are given only for firm matches. Expanded clones are given a class, and other clones once, few, many or no size at all.

. TRBJ2-2 14 . TRBV5-6 CASSYGQPPGELFF TGTGCCAGCAGCTATGGGCAGCCCCCCGGGGAGCTGTTTTTT
. TRBJ2-5 14 . TRBV3-1/TRBV3-2 CASSQEVVQETQYF TGTGCCAGCAGCCAAGAGGTGGTTCAAGAGACCCAGTACTTC
. TRBJ1-2 17 TRBD1 TRBV2 CASTRFGEGQGIKGYTF TGTGCCAGCACCCGATTTGGGGAGGGACAGGGGATTAAGGGCTACACCTTC
. TRBJ1-5 14 . TRBV19 CASSIRPRDQPQHF TGTGCCAGTAGTATTAGACCCAGGGATCAGCCCCAGCATTTT
. TRBJ1-2 15 . TRBV7-2 CASSLGSDYIKGYTF TGTGCCAGCAGCTTAGGGTCGGACTATATCAAGGGCTACACCTTC
. TRBJ1-6 14 . TRBV19 CASSPGLRNSPLHF TGTGCCAGTAGCCCGGGACTTCGGAATTCACCCCTCCACTTT
. TRBJ2-7 17 . TRBV4-2 CASSQETAGGDVYEQYF TGTGCCAGCAGCCAAGAAACGGCGGGCGGGGATGTCTACGAGCAGTACTTC
few TRBJ1-2 16 . TRBV18 CASSPGETVAFYGYTF TGTGCCAGCTCTCCCGGGGAAACAGTAGCATTCTATGGCTACACCTTC
. TRBJ2-7 14 TRBD1 TRBV28 CASSRQGDGVEQYF TGTGCCAGCAGTAGACAGGGGGATGGTGTCGAGCAGTACTTC
. TRBJ1-2 11 . TRBV20-1 CMAQSNYGYTF TGCATGGCGCAGTCTAACTATGGCTACACCTTC
. TRBJ2-3 16 . TRBV9 CASSVAGGGPTDTQYF TGTGCCAGCAGCGTAGCTGGAGGGGGGCCGACAGATACGCAGTATTTT
. TRBJ2-1 14 . TRBV2 CASSPSRGPREQFF TGTGCCAGCAGTCCTTCGAGAGGGCCCCGTGAGCAGTTCTTC
. TRBJ1-1 11 . TRBV28 CASSFYLWTFF TGTGCCAGCAGTTTTTACTTGTGGACTTTCTTT
. TRBJ2-5 15 . TRBV5-1 CASSWGTGNGETQYF TGCGCCAGCAGCTGGGGTACAGGGAACGGAGAGACCCAGTACTTC
few TRBJ2-3 14 . TRBV9 CASSVTENTDTQYF TGTGCCAGCAGCGTAACGGAGAACACAGATACGCAGTATTTT
. TRBJ1-1 14 . TRBV27 CASSLSAMNTEAFF TGTGCCAGCAGTTTGTCAGCTATGAACACTGAAGCTTTCTTT
. TRBJ2-1 15 TRBD2 TRBV3-1/TRBV3-2 CASSQGASGRGEQFF TGTGCCAGCAGCCAAGGGGCTAGCGGGAGAGGTGAGCAGTTCTTC
. TRBJ1-1 14 . TRBV19 CASSTSGYDTEAFF TGTGCCAGTAGCACATCAGGGTACGACACTGAAGCTTTCTTT
. TRBJ2-1 19 TRBD1 TRBV7-9 CASSGNILQGATSYNEQFF TGTGCCAGCAGCGGTAATATACTACAGGGGGCAACCTCCTACAATGAGCAGTTCTTC
. TRBJ1-2 13 . TRBV2 CASSEGRHDGYTF TGTGCCAGCAGTGAAGGACGGCACGATGGCTACACCTTC
. TRBJ1-1 13 . TRBV29-1 CSSQTEMNTEAFF TGCAGCTCCCAGACGGAGATGAACACTGAAGCTTTCTTT
. TRBJ2-5 16 . TRBV7-2 CASSLATTPSQETQYF TGTGCCAGCAGCTTAGCGACTACTCCATCACAAGAGACCCAGTACTTC
once TRBJ2-1 13 . TRBV2 CASSSDAHNEQFF TGTGCCAGCAGTTCGGACGCCCACAATGAGCAGTTCTTC
. TRBJ1-2 15 . TRBV30 CAWVSGQLVNYGYTF TGTGCCTGGGTCTCCGGACAGCTAGTTAACTATGGCTACACCTTC
once TRBJ1-2 15 . TRBV3-1/TRBV3-2 CASSQDPWGQDGYTF TGTGCCAGCAGCCAAGACCCGTGGGGGCAGGATGGCTACACCTTC
. TRBJ2-1 14 TRBD1 TRBV2 CASTPGQGANEQFF TGTGCCAGCACCCCGGGACAGGGGGCCAATGAGCAGTTCTTC
. TRBJ2-3 11 . TRBV2 CASKATDTQYF TGTGCCAGCAAAGCGACAGATACGCAGTATTTT
once TRBJ2-5 16 TRBD2 TRBV2 CASRLTSGSMGETQYF TGTGCCAGCAGACTTACTAGCGGGAGTATGGGGGAGACCCAGTACTTC
once TRBJ2-2 11 . TRBV29-1 CSVGSTGELFF TGCAGCGTTGGGTCCACCGGGGAGCTGTTTTTT